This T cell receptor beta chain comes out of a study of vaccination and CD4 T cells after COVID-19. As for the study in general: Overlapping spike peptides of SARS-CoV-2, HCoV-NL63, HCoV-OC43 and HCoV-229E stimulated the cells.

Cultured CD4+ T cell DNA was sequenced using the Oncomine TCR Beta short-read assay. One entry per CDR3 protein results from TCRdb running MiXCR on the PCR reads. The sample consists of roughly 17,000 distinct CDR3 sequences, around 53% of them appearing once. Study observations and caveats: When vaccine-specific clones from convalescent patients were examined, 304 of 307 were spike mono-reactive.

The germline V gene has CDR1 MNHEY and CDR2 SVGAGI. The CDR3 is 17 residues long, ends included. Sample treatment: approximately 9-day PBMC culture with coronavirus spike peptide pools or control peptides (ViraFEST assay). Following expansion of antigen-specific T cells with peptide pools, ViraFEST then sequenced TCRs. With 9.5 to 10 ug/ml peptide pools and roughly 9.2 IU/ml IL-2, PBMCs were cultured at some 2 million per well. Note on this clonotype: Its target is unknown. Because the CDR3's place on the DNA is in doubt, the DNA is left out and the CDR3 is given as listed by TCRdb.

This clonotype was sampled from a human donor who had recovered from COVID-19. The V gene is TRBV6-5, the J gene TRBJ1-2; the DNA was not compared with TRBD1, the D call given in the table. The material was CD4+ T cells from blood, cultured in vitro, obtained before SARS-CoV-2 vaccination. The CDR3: CASSSSTPGQGSWGYTF.